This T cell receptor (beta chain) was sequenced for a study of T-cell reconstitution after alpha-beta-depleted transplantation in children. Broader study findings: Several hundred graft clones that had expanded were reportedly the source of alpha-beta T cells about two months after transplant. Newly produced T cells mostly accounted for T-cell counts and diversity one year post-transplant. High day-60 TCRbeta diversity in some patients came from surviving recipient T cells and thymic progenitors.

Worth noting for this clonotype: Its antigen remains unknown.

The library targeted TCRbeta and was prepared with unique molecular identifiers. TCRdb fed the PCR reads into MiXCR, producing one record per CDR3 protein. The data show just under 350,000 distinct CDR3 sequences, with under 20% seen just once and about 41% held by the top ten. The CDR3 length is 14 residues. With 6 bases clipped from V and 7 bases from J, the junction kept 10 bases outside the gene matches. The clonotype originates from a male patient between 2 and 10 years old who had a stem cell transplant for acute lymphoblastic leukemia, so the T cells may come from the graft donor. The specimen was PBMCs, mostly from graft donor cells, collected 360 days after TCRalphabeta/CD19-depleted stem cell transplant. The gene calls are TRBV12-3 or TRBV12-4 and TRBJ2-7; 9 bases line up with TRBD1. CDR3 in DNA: TGTGCCAGCAGGGGACAGGGTTCCATCAAGGAGCAGTACTTC. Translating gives CASRGQGSIKEQYF.